Below, one T cell receptor (beta chain) is given with its context. Its antigen remains unidentified. Base-call qualities are not available, and no considerably larger clone is one nucleotide away. This entry comes from a study of response to subunit inactivated influenza vaccine listed by TCRdb under 2018. About the study as a whole: Deep quantitative profiling of the T cell receptor repertoire was used in the study to follow responses to a trivalent subunit inactivated influenza vaccine.

Broader findings and caveats from the paper: The authors proposed that each seasonal influenza vaccination may bring in only a limited number of new T cells.

Library prep was done by RT-PCR. Sequencing used an Illumina HiSeq 2500. TCRdb reprocessed the public reads (quality trimming at Q25 with fastp, clone calling with MiXCR) and kept in-frame beta chains. Rows with a matching CDR3 protein are joined into one entry that keeps the most common DNA and genes. The table for this sample lists 250,000 to 350,000 distinct CDR3 sequences; 20% to 25% of them were counted only once. Clones ranked in the top ten supply approximately 10% of the sample. This specimen consisted of PBMCs from blood, obtained about 19 months after vaccination. The origin of this receptor is a man aged 45-69 years who received an inactivated influenza vaccine. Donor details come from another sample of the same person, matched by shared clones.

The DNA sequence is TGCAGCGTTGAACAGGCCCCCAATCAGCCCCAGCATTTT. This gives the protein CSVEQAPNQPQHF. Recombination connected TRBV29-1 to TRBJ1-5; the D gene is not confidently resolved. Reading from cysteine to phenylalanine, the CDR3 counts 13 amino acids. Only CDR3 DNA remains: 39 bases, in frame from the first base. Trimming costs V 2 bases and J 3 bases, and their ends lie 8 bases apart. Looking up the germline V gene yields CDR1 SQVTM and CDR2 ANQGSEA.